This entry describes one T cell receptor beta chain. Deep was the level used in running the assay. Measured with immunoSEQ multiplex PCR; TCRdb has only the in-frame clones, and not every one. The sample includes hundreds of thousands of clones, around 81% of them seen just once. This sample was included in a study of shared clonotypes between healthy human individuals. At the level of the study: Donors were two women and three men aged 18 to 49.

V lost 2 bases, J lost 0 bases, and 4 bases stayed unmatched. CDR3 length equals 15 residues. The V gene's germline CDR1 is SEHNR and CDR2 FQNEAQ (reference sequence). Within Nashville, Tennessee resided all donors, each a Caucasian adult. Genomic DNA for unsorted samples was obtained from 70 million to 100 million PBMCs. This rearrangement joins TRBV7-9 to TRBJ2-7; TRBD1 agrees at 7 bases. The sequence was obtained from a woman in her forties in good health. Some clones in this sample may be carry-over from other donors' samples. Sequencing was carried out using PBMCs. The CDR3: CASSLRQGSSYEQYF. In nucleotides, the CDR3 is TGTGCCAGCAGCTTAAGACAGGGAAGCTCCTACGAGCAGTACTTC.